This is a list of T cell receptor beta chains from one sample in a study of blood T cell repertoires in COVID-19. TCRdb's table, derived via immunoSEQ multiplex PCR, lists solely in-frame clones and lacks some. The repertoire holds about 260,000 clones, 83% seen once, with around a tenth in the top ten. The sequenced sample was peripheral blood. The source of these receptors is a woman in her 50s who had recovered from COVID-19. Each CDR3 is given with its conserved first and last residue. Fields, in order: V gene, clone size, CDR3 protein. Clone size is not always given. Where it is, it says once, few, many or a class for expanded clones.

>TRBV3-1/TRBV3-2|-
CASSQLSEQYF
>TRBV9|-
CASSPRKGRLRGYGYTF
>TRBV7-9|once
CASSLGGIRAGLDEQYF
>TRBV14|-
CASSQDRGTARTDTQYF
>TRBV3-1/TRBV3-2|once
CASSQGPRQGLYF
>TRBV4-3|-
CASSQEPWGTLNTGELFF
>TRBV18|-
CASSPGLAGGQADTQYF
>TRBV6-5|-
CASRGSNQPQHF
>TRBV19|few
CASSIGSLSPDTQYF
>TRBV27|-
CASSYGGSFNEQYF
>TRBV29-1|-
CSVRTGIRVPDTQYF